Listed here are 15 T cell receptor beta chains from one sample, sequenced in a study of blood T cell repertoires in COVID-19. Assay: immunoSEQ multiplex PCR; the TCRdb copy retains only in-frame clones and omits some. Found here are about 210,000 clones, around 83% of them singletons; the top ten hold about 3.3%. Sequenced material: PBMCs or T cells enriched from blood (not recorded which). These receptors all come from a woman in her 30s who had been exposed to COVID-19.

The chain employs TRBV27 and TRBJ2-4; D unresolved. The CDR3 is 14 residues long. CDR1 MNHEY and CDR2 SMNVEV come from the germline V gene (reference sequence). The V end was cut by 4 bases, the J end by 1 base, with 8 bases between. CDR3 coding DNA: TGTGCCAGCAGTTCCCGTATGGCCAAAAACATTCAGTACTTC. The encoded protein is CASSSRMAKNIQYF.

The V call is TRBV3-1 (or the pseudogene TRBV3-2), the J call TRBJ2-3, with 8 bases aligning to TRBD2. The V and J ends lost 7 bases and 6 bases, in that order; junction bases with no gene match: 12. CDR3 size: 15 residues. The V gene's germline CDR1 is LGHDT and CDR2 YNNKEL (reference sequence). The CDR3 spells CASTDRRGVPDTQYF. CDR3 bases: TGTGCCAGCACCGATCGGCGGGGGGTCCCCGATACGCAGTATTTT.

This chain joins TRBV10-2 and TRBJ1-2; D not certain. The CDR3 spans 13 residues. CDR1 is WSHSY and CDR2 is SAAADI in the germline V gene. With 11 bases removed from V and 0 bases from J, the gap between germline ends came to 13 bases. The CDR3 protein is CASTLDSNYGYTF. CDR3 nucleotides: TGCGCCTCCACTCTAGACTCTAACTATGGCTACACCTTC.

The rearrangement joins TRBV10-3 to TRBJ1-5, with TRBD1 as a possible D gene (5 bases). V lost 3 bases and J 3 bases, leaving 12 bases between the germline ends. Per the germline V gene, CDR1 is ENHRY and CDR2 is SYGVKD. The CDR3 covers 15 residues. CDR3 amino acids: CAISDRQGDNQPQHF. CDR3 nucleotide sequence: TGTGCCATCAGTGACCGGCAGGGTGACAATCAGCCCCAGCATTTT.

The chain uses TRBV6-5 and TRBJ2-7, with D possibly being TRBD1 (6 bases). This CDR3 is built from 15 residues. Germline assignment: CDR1 MNHEY and CDR2 SVGAGI. V dropped 0 bases and J dropped 1 base, with 10 bases sitting between them. The CDR3 sequence is CASSYSGHPSYEQYF. As DNA, the CDR3 is TGTGCCAGCAGTTACTCGGGACACCCGTCCTACGAGCAGTACTTC.

As DNA, the CDR3 is TGTGCCAGCAGCCCCATTCCTAGCGGGGGGGCCTACGAGCAGTACTTC. Protein sequence: CASSPIPSGGAYEQYF. The V gene is TRBV7-2, the J gene TRBJ2-7; the match to TRBD2 covers 12 bases. The germline CDR1 and CDR2 sequences are SGHTA and FQGNSA. There are 16 residues in the CDR3. V was clipped by 5 bases and J by 2 bases; unmatched bases: 7.

This clone was counted at least ten times. The rearrangement links TRBV2 to TRBJ1-2; the D is unclear. The CDR3 consists of 13 residues. Germline CDR1 SNHLY, CDR2 FYNNEI. V lost 4 bases and J 0 bases, leaving 6 bases between the germline ends. The CDR3 here is CASSGHSNYGYTF. The CDR3 region has the DNA TGTGCCAGCAGTGGCCACTCTAACTATGGCTACACCTTC.

The J gene is TRBJ2-5, the V gene TRBV5-1; D call uncertain. Germline V CDR1 and CDR2: SGHRS, YFSETQ. The CDR3 consists of 11 residues. Trimming took off 5 bases at V and 5 bases at J, with 7 bases between the two ends. The CDR3 DNA follows: TGCGCCAGCAGAGGCGGCGAGACCCAGTACTTC. Translation gives CASRGGETQYF.

The chain is built from TRBV28 and TRBJ1-4; D perhaps matches TRBD1 (6 bases). V gave up 6 bases and J gave up 5 bases, with 13 bases separating them. The CDR3 is 14 amino acids. Germline V CDR1 and CDR2: MDHEN, SYDVKM. The CDR3 DNA sequence: TGTGCCAGCAGGTCCGGGACAATAAATGAAAAACTGTTTTTT. Amino acid sequence: CASRSGTINEKLFF.

This rearrangement joins TRBV27 to TRBJ2-1; D not certain. The V end lost 2 bases, the J end lost 0 bases, and 8 bases lay between the germline ends. The length of the CDR3 is 15 residues. Germline V gene lookup returns CDR1 MNHEY and CDR2 SMNVEV (reference sequence). The CDR3, as DNA: TGTGCCAGCAGTTTAACCATTAGCTCCTACAATGAGCAGTTCTTC. It yields the protein CASSLTISSYNEQFF.

V usage is TRBV5-4 and J usage is TRBJ1-1, with 10 bases that match TRBD1. The CDR3 has 14 residues. Trimming at V came to 4 bases and at J to 1 base, leaving 1 base not matched to a gene. Germline V gene data show CDR1 as SGHNT and CDR2 as YYREEE (reference sequence). DNA for the CDR3: TGTGCCAGCAGCCGGACAGGGGGGAACACTGAAGCTTTCTTT. Its protein is CASSRTGGNTEAFF.

V is TRBV7-2 and J is TRBJ2-2, with 9 bases matching TRBD2. V gave up 4 bases and J gave up 4 bases; unmatched junction bases: 10. Germline lookup yields CDR1 SGHTA and CDR2 FQGNSA. This CDR3 has 17 residues. This CDR3 is CASSSPRGGPATGELFF. The CDR3 DNA is TGTGCCAGCAGCTCCCCGCGGGGGGGCCCGGCCACCGGGGAGCTGTTTTTT.

The chain recombines TRBV14 with TRBJ2-7, with D possibly being TRBD2 (5 bases). The CDR3 sequence is 15 residues long. Germline loops: CDR1 SGHDN, CDR2 FVKESK. The V and J ends lost 4 bases and 3 bases respectively, with 16 bases between them. The CDR3 DNA follows: TGTGCCAGCAGCCCTAAACTAGGGCCGCTCTACGAGCAGTACTTC. Translating gives CASSPKLGPLYEQYF.

The chain is built from TRBV7-9 and TRBJ2-5, with TRBD1 identical over 7 bases. Germline CDR1 and CDR2: SEHNR and FQNEAQ (reference sequence). The CDR3 is 15 amino acids. The junction had 7 bases not matched to a gene; V was cut back by 5 bases and J by 1 base. The CDR3 sequence: CASSQGDNIQETQYF. Here the CDR3 DNA reads TGTGCCAGCAGCCAGGGGGACAATATCCAAGAGACCCAGTACTTC.

The V and J genes are TRBV19 and TRBJ1-2, with 7 bases identical to TRBD1. Germline CDR1 LNHDA, CDR2 SQIVND (reference sequence). Losses at the gene ends were 3 bases for V and 5 bases for J; bases not matched to a gene: 9. This CDR3 is 15 amino acids long. CDR3 sequence (DNA): TGTGCCAGTAGTATCTCTCCACAGGGGAGGTATGGCTACACCTTC. Amino acids: CASSISPQGRYGYTF.